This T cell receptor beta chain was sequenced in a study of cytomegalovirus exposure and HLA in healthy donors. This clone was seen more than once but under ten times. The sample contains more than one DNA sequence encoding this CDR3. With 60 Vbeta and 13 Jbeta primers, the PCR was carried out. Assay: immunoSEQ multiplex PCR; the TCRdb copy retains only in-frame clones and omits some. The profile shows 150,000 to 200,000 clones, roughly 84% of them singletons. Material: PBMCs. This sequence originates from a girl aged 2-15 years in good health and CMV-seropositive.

CDR3 loop: CSVDRGNTEAFF. The CDR3 DNA reads TGCAGCGTTGACAGGGGGAACACTGAAGCTTTCTTT. V gene TRBV29-1 combines with J gene TRBJ1-1; possibly TRBD1 for D (6 bases). The CDR3 covers 12 residues. Trimming stripped 3 bases from V and 1 base from J, with 6 bases between. CDR1 is SQVTM, CDR2 ANQGSEA, per germline.